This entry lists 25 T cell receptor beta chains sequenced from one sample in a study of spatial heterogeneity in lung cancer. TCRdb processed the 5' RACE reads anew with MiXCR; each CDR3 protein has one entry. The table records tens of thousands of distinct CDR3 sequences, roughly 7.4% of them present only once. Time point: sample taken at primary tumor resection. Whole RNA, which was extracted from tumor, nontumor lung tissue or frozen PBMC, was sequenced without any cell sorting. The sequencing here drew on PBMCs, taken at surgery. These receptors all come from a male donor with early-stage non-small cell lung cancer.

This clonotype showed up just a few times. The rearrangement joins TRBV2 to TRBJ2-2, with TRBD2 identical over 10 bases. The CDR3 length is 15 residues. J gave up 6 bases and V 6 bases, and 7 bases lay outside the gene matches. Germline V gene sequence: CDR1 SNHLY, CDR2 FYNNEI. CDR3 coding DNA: TGTGCCAGCAGGGTAGCGGGGGGATTCGCCGGGGAGCTGTTTTTT. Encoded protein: CASRVAGGFAGELFF.

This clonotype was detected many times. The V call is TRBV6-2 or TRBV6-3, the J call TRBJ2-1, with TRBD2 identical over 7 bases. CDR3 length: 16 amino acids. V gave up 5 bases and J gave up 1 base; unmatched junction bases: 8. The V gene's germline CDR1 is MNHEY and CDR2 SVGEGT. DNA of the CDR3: TGTGCCAGCAGTCAAGATGGGAGGGGATCCTACAATGAGCAGTTCTTC. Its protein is CASSQDGRGSYNEQFF.

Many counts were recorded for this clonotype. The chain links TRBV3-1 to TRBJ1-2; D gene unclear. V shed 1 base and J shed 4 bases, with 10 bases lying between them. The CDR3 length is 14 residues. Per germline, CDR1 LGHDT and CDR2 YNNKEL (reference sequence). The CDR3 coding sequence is TGTGCCAGCAGCCAAGGAACAGCAACCTATGGCTACACCTTC. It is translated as CASSQGTATYGYTF. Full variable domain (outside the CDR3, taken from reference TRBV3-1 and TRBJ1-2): DTAVSQTPKYLVTQMGNDKSIKCEQNLGHDTMYWYKQDSKKFLKIMFSYNNKELIINETVPNRFSPKSPDKAHLNLHINSLELGDSAVYFCASSQGTATYGYTFGSGTRLTVV.

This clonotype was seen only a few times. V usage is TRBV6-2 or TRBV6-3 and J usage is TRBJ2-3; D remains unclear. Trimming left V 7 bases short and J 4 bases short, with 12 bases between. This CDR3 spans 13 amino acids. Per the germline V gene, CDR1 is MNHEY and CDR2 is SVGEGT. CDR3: CASTSGASDTQYF. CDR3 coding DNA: TGTGCCAGCACCTCAGGAGCCTCAGATACGCAGTATTTT.

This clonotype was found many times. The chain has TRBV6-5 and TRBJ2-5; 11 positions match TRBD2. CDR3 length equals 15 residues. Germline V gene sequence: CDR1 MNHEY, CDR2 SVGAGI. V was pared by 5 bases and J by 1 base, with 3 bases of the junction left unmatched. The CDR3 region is CASSRGTSGQETQYF. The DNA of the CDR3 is TGTGCCAGCAGTCGTGGGACTAGCGGCCAAGAGACCCAGTACTTC.

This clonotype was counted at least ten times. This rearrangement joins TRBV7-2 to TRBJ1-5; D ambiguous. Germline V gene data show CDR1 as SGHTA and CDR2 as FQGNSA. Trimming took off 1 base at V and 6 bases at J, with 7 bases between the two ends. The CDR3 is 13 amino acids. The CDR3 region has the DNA TGTGCCAGCAGCTTAGGGAACAGTCAGCCCCAGCATTTT. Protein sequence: CASSLGNSQPQHF.

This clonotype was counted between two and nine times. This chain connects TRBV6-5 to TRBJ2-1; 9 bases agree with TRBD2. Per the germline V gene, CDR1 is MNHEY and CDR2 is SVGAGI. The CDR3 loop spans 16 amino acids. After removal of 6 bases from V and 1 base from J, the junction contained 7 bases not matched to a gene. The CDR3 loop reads CASSKRAGGSYNEQFF. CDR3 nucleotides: TGTGCCAGCAGCAAAAGGGCGGGAGGGTCCTACAATGAGCAGTTCTTC.

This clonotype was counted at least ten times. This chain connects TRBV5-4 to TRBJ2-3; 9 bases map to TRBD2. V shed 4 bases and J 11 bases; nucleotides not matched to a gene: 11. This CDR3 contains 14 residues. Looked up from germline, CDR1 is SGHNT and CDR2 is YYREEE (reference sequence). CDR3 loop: CASSLRASGTMQYF. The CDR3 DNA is TGTGCCAGCAGCCTAAGGGCTAGCGGGACTATGCAGTATTTT.

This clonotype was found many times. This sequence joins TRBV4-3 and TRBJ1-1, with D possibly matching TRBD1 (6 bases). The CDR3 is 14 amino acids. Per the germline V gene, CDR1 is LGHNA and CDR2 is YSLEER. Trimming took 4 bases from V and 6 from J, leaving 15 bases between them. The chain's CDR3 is CASSPVQGGAEAFF. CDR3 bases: TGCGCCAGCAGCCCGGTACAGGGAGGAGCTGAAGCTTTCTTT.

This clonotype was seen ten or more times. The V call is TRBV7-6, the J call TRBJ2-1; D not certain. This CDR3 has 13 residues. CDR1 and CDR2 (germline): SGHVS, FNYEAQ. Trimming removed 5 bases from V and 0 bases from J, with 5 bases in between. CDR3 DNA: TGTGCCAGCAGCCCGAGCTCCTACAATGAGCAGTTCTTC. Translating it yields CASSPSSYNEQFF.

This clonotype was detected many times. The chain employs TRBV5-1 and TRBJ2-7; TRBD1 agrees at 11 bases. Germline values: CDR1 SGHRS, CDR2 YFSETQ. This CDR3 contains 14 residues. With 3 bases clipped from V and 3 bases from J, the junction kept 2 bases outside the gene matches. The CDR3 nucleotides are TGCGCCAGCAGCTACGGGACAGGGGGCTACGAGCAGTACTTC. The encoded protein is CASSYGTGGYEQYF.

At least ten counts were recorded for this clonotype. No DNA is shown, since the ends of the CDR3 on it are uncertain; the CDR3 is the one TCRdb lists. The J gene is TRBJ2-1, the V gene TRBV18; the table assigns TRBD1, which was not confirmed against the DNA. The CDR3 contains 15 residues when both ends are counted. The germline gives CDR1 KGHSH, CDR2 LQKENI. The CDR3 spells CASSPPTSGRGSPFF.

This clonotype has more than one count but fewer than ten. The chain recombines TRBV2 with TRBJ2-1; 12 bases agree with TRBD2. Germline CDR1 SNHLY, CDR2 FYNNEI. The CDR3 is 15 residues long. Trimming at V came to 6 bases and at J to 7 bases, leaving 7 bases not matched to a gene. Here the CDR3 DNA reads TGTGCCAGCAGGGCTAGCGGGGGGGCGGAAAATGAGCAGTTCTTC. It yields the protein CASRASGGAENEQFF.

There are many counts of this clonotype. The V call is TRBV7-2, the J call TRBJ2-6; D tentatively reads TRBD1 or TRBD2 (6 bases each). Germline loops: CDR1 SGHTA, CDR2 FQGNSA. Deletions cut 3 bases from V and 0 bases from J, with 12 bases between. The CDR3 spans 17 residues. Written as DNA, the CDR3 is TGTGCCAGCAGCTTGGGGGGCCCACGCTCTGGGGCCAACGTCCTGACTTTC. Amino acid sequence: CASSLGGPRSGANVLTF. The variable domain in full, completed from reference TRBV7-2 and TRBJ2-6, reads GAGVSQSPSNKVTEKGKDVELRCDPISGHTALYWYRQSLGQGLEFLIYFQGNSAPDKSGLPSDRFSAERTGGSVSTLTIQRTQQEDSAVYLCASSLGGPRSGANVLTFGAGSRLTVL.

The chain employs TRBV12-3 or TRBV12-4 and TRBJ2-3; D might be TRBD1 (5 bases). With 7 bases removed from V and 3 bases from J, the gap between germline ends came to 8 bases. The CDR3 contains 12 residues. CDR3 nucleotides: TGTGCCAGCAACAGGCTTACAGATACGCAGTATTTT. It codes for CASNRLTDTQYF.

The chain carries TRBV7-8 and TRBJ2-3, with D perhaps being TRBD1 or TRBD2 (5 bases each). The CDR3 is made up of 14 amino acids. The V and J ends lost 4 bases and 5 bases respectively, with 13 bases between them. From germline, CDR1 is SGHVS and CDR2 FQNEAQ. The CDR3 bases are TGTGCCAGCAGCTCTGGTGGGGGTCGAGATACGCAGTATTTT. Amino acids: CASSSGGGRDTQYF.

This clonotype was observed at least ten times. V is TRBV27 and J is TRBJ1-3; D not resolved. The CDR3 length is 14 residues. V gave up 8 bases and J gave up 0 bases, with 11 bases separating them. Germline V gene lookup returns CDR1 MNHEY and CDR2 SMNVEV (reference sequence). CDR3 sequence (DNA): TGTGCCAGCGGAGGCCTGAGCTCTGGAAACACCATATATTTT. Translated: CASGGLSSGNTIYF.

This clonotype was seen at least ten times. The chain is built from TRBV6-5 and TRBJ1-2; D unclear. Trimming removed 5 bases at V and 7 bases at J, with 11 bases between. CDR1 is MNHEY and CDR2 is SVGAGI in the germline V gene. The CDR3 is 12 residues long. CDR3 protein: CASSKLGGGYTF. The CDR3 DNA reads TGTGCCAGCAGTAAGCTGGGAGGTGGCTACACCTTC.

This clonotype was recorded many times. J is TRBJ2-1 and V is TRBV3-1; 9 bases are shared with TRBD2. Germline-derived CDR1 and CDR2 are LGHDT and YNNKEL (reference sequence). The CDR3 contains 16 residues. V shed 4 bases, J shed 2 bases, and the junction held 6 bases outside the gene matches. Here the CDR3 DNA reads TGTGCCAGCAGCCGCAGGACTAGCGCAACCTACAATGAGCAGTTCTTC. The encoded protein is CASSRRTSATYNEQFF.

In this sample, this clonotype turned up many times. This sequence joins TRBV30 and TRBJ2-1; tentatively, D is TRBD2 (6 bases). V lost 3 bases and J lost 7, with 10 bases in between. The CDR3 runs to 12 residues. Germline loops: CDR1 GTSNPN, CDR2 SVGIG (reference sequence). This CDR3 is CAWSSGRNEQFF. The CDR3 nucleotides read TGTGCCTGGAGCTCGGGGAGGAATGAGCAGTTCTTC.

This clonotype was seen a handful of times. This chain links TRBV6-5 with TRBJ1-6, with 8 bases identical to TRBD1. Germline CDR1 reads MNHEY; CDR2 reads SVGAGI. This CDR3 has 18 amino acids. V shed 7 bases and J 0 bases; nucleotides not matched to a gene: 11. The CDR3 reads CASTPRDRRPSYNSPLHF. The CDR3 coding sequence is TGTGCCAGCACTCCCCGGGACAGGCGTCCCTCCTATAATTCACCCCTCCACTTT.

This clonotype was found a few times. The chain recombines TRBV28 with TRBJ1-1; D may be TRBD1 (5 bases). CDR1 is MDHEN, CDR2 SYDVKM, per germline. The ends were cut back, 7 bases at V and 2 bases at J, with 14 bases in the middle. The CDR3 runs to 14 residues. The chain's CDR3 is CASNSWGFNTEAFF. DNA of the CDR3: TGTGCCAGCAACTCCTGGGGGTTTAACACTGAAGCTTTCTTT.

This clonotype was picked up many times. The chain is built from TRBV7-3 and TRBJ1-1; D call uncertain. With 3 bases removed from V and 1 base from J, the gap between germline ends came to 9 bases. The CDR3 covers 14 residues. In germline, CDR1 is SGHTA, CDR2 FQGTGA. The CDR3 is CASSFTAGNTEAFF. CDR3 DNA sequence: TGTGCCAGCAGCTTTACGGCAGGGAACACTGAAGCTTTCTTT.

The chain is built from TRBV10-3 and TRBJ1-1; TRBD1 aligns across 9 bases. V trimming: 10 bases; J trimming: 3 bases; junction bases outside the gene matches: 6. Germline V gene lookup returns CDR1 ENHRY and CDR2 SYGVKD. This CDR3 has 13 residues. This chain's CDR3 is CATNRGLDTEAFF. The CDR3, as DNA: TGTGCCACAAACAGGGGGCTGGACACTGAAGCTTTCTTT.

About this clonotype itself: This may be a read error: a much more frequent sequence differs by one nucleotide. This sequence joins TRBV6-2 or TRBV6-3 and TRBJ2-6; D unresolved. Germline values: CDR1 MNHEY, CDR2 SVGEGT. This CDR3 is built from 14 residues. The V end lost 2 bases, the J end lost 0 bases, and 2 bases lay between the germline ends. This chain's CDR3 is CASSYVSGANVLTF. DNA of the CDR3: TGTGCCAGCAGTTACGTCTCTGGGGCCAACGTCCTGACTTTC.